This TCR beta chain originates from a study of T cell responses to AZD1222 COVID-19 vaccine. In the case of this clone: Antigen specificity is unknown.

General study findings and limits: Two doses of AZD1222 preceded a rise in Spike-specific TCR breadth and depth.

V lost 6 bases to trimming and J lost 0 bases; unmatched junction nucleotides: 1. The germline V gene has CDR1 SEHNR and CDR2 FQNEAQ (reference sequence). There are 14 residues in the CDR3. The table came from immunoSEQ multiplex PCR; TCRdb's copy has only in-frame clones and leaves some out. The repertoire holds 100,000 to 150,000 clones, with 65% to 90% as singletons. This TCR was recovered from an adult in good health. The chain links TRBV7-9 to TRBJ2-2; TRBD1 agrees at 7 bases. This sample comprised peripheral blood, obtained on day 0 of AZD1222 vaccination. The CDR3 coding sequence is TGTGCCAGCAGACAGGGGCCGAACACCGGGGAGCTGTTTTTT. Protein sequence: CASRQGPNTGELFF.